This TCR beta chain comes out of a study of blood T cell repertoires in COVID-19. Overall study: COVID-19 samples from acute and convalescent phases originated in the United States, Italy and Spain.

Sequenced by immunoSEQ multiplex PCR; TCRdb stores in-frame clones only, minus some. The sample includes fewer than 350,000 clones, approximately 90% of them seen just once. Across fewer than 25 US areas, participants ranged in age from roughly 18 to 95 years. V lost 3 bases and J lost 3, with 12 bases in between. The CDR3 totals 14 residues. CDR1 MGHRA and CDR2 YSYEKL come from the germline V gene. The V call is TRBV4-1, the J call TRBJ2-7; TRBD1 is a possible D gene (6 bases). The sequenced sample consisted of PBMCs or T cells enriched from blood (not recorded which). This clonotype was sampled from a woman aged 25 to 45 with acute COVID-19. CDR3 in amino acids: CASSHQTGSYEQYF. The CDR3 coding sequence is TGCGCCAGCAGCCATCAAACAGGGAGCTACGAGCAGTACTTC.